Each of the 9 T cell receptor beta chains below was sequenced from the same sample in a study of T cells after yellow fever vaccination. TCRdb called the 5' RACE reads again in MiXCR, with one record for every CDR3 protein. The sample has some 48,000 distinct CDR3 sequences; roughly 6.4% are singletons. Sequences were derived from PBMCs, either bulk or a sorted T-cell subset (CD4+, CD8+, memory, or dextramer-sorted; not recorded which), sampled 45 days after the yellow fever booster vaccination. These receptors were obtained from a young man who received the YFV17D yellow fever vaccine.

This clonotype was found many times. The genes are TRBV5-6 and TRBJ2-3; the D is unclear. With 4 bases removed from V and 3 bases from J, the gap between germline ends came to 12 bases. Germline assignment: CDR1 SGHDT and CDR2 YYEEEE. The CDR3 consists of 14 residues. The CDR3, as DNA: TGTGCCAGCAGCCCGGATGGAGTAACAGATACGCAGTATTTT. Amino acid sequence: CASSPDGVTDTQYF.

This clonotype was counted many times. The CDR3 coding sequence is TGTGCCAGCACGACAGCACAAGAGACCCAGTACTTC. This translates into CASTTAQETQYF. The rearrangement uses TRBV18 and TRBJ2-5; a weak D match, TRBD1 (5 bases). Germline loops: CDR1 KGHSH, CDR2 LQKENI. V lost 8 bases and J lost 2, with 9 bases in between. The CDR3 has 12 amino acids.

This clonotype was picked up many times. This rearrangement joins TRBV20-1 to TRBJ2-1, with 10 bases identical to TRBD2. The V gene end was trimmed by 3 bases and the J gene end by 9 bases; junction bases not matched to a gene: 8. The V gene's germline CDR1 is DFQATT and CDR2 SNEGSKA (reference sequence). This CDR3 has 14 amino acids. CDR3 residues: CSARRLAGPGEQFF. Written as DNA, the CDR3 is TGCAGTGCTAGGAGACTAGCGGGCCCGGGTGAGCAGTTCTTC.

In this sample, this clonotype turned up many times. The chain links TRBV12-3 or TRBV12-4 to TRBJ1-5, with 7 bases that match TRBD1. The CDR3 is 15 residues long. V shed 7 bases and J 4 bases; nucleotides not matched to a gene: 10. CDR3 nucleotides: TGTGCCAGCAACCTGGCGGACAGGATGAATCAGCCCCAGCATTTT. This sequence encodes CASNLADRMNQPQHF.

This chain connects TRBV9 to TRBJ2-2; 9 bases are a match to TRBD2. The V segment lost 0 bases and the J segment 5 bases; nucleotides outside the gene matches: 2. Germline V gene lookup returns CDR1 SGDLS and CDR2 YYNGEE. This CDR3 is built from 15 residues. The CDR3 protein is CASSVVAGGTGELFF. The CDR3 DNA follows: TGTGCCAGCAGCGTAGTCGCGGGAGGGACCGGGGAGCTGTTTTTT.

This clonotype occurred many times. CDR3 sequence reads: CASSPQTGRTEAFF. Written as DNA, the CDR3 is TGTGCCAGCAGCCCCCAGACGGGGCGCACTGAAGCTTTCTTT. The gene calls are TRBV7-2 and TRBJ1-1, with D possibly TRBD1 on 5 matching bases. This CDR3 contains 14 residues. V lost 5 bases and J 4 bases, leaving 14 bases between the germline ends. CDR1 is SGHTA, CDR2 FQGNSA, per germline. Using reference TRBV7-2 and TRBJ1-1 for the parts outside the CDR3, the full variable domain is GAGVSQSPSNKVTEKGKDVELRCDPISGHTALYWYRQSLGQGLEFLIYFQGNSAPDKSGLPSDRFSAERTGGSVSTLTIQRTQQEDSAVYLCASSPQTGRTEAFFGQGTRLTVV.

CDR3 DNA sequence: TGTGCCAGTAGTAGCGGGACAGGACAGAAGACCCCCCAGCATTTT. The encoded protein is CASSSGTGQKTPQHF. V and J are TRBV19 and TRBJ1-5; 8 nucleotides line up with TRBD1. Trimming at V came to 4 bases and at J to 10 bases, leaving 12 bases not matched to a gene. The length of the CDR3 is 15 residues. CDR1 LNHDA and CDR2 SQIVND come from the germline V gene (reference sequence).

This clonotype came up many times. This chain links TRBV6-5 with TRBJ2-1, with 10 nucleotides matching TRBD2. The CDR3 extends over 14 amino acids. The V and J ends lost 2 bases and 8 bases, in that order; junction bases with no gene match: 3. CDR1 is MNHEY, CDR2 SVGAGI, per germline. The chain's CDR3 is CASSYLAGDDEQFF. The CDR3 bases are TGTGCCAGCAGTTACCTAGCGGGAGACGATGAGCAGTTCTTC.

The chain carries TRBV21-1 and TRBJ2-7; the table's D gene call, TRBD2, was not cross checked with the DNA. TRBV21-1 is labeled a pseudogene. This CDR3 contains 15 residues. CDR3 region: CASSKTSGAPYEQYF. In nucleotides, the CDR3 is TGTGCCAGCAGCAAGACTAGCGGGGCTCCCTACGAGCAGTACTTC.